This TCR beta chain was observed in a study of blood T cell repertoires in COVID-19. Study-level information: Acute-phase and convalescent COVID-19 samples originated in the United States, Italy and Spain. From T cells, B-cell-depleted T cells, or PBMCs came the material, which was cDNA or gDNA.

The assay was immunoSEQ multiplex PCR, and TCRdb's table has in-frame clones only and misses some. The table records 280,000 or so clones, 65% to 90% of them present only once. Trimming removed 1 base from V and 5 bases from J, with 11 bases in between. The CDR3 totals 14 residues. Germline V gene lookup returns CDR1 KGHSH and CDR2 LQKENI. V is TRBV18 and J is TRBJ1-2, with D perhaps TRBD1 (5 bases). This TCR was sampled from a human donor in a cohort sampled during active COVID-19. Sequencing was done on a sample of peripheral blood. The CDR3 sequence is CASSPQDILYGYTF. In DNA, the CDR3 is TGTGCCAGCTCACCACAGGACATACTTTATGGCTACACCTTC.